Reported below is one T cell receptor beta chain. V was trimmed by 3 bases and J by 1 base, leaving 7 bases between them. CDR1 is MNHEY, CDR2 SVGEGT, per germline. The CDR3 has 14 amino acids. The sample belongs to a study of blood T cell repertoires in COVID-19. Repertoires were generated with immunoSEQ multiplex PCR, while TCRdb's copy carries only in-frame clones and drops some. The sample includes about 90,000 clones, roughly nine tenths of them seen just once. Sequencing used peripheral blood. This clonotype was obtained from a human donor with active COVID-19. The donor label of this sample is uncertain. V usage is TRBV6-2 or TRBV6-3 and J usage is TRBJ1-5; D is uncertain. In DNA, the CDR3 is TGTGCCAGCAGTTATTTAGTAAGCAATCAGCCCCAGCATTTT. Its protein is CASSYLVSNQPQHF.